Included here is one T cell receptor (beta chain) sequence, with context. CDR3 length equals 16 residues. Germline lookup yields CDR1 SNHLY and CDR2 FYNNEI. The ends lost 1 base at V and 6 bases at J; junction bases unmatched: 10. The data are from a study of blood T cell repertoires in COVID-19. As for the study in general: Samples of COVID-19 (acute and convalescent) were obtained from the United States, Italy and Spain. Sample material is recorded as cDNA or gDNA derived from T cells, B-cell-depleted T cells, or PBMCs.

Source study methods: Cell counts per sample came from amplifying reference gene primers. Here immunoSEQ multiplex PCR was the method, and the copy in TCRdb shows in-frame clones only, minus some. That table is the source of V, J and clone size, and D and trimming were worked out from the DNA. In the table there are 80,000 to 100,000 clones, around 80% of which are singletons. The source material was peripheral blood. The rearrangement uses TRBV2 and TRBJ2-7, with 9 positions matching TRBD1. This TCR derives from an elderly woman with active or convalescent COVID-19. This chain's CDR3 is CASSEDWDRVWSEQYF. DNA of the CDR3: TGTGCCAGCAGTGAAGATTGGGACAGGGTTTGGAGCGAGCAGTACTTC.